This T cell receptor beta chain was captured in a study of blood T cell repertoires in COVID-19. This clone was seen once. The protocol was immunoSEQ multiplex PCR, while the TCRdb copy is restricted to in-frame clones and leaves out a portion. This repertoire shows about 80,000 clones, 88% found once; its top ten account for 6.5% to 8.5%. There are 13 residues in the CDR3. V lost 7 bases, J lost 4 bases, and 13 bases lay in between. The germline V gene has CDR1 MNHEY and CDR2 SVGAGI. The sequence was collected from an elderly woman with acute or convalescent COVID-19. This chain uses TRBV6-5 with TRBJ1-1; D is unresolved. Sequencing was done on a sample of peripheral blood. The CDR3 bases are TGTGCCAGCATCGTCCCGGGATCCACTGAAGCTTTCTTT. Its protein product is CASIVPGSTEAFF.